The rows below give T cell receptor beta chains drawn from one sample of a study of T cell responses to AZD1222 COVID-19 vaccine. Clones were read by immunoSEQ multiplex PCR, and TCRdb kept only the in-frame ones, dropping some. Of 100,000 to 150,000 clones in the sample, 75% to 95% were seen once. The sample in question was peripheral blood, obtained 28 days after the second dose of the MenACWY control vaccine. Receptor source: an adult who received the MenACWY meningococcal vaccine as a control. Each CDR3 is given with its conserved first and last residue. D genes are given only for firm matches. Only part of the rows carry a size: once, few, many, or a class if the clone is expanded.

TRBD2,TRBV19,NA,TRBJ2-3,CASSKPSGGSDTQYF,TGTGCCAGCAGTAAGCCTAGCGGGGGGTCAGATACGCAGTATTTT
NA,TRBV27,NA,TRBJ2-2,CASSPRRTNTGELFF,TGTGCCAGCAGTCCTCGACGGACGAACACCGGGGAGCTGTTTTTT
TRBD1,TRBV3-1/TRBV3-2,NA,TRBJ1-2,CASSQGQGGYGYTF,TGTGCCAGCAGCCAGGGACAGGGAGGGTATGGCTACACCTTC
TRBD2,TRBV5-1,NA,TRBJ2-3,CASSQQGGSFTDTQYF,TGCGCCAGCAGCCAGCAGGGAGGGAGTTTTACAGATACGCAGTATTTT
NA,TRBV7-2,once,TRBJ1-1,CASSLEGTRNTEAFF,TGTGCCAGCAGCTTAGAAGGGACGAGGAACACTGAAGCTTTCTTT
NA,TRBV10-1,NA,TRBJ2-3,CASSEARGRAGVTDTQYF,TGCGCCAGCAGTGAAGCGAGGGGCAGGGCTGGGGTCACAGATACGCAGTATTTT
NA,TRBV27,NA,TRBJ2-5,CASSILGGSPQETQYF,TGTGCCAGCAGCATTCTCGGGGGCAGTCCGCAAGAGACCCAGTACTTC
NA,TRBV28,NA,TRBJ1-1,CASSPGLLNTEAFF,TGTGCCAGCAGTCCGGGACTTTTGAACACTGAAGCTTTCTTT
NA,TRBV5-1,NA,TRBJ1-5,CASSLDRDQPQHF,TGCGCCAGCAGCTTGGACAGGGATCAGCCCCAGCATTTT
NA,TRBV14,NA,TRBJ1-2,CASSQDSGPWSGYTF,TGTGCCAGCAGCCAAGATTCGGGTCCTTGGTCTGGCTACACCTTC
NA,TRBV18,NA,TRBJ1-2,CASSEGDYGYTF,TGTGCCAGCTCAGAGGGAGACTATGGCTACACCTTC
NA,TRBV6-5,few,TRBJ2-5,CASSYSGRGAWETQYF,TGTGCCAGCAGTTACTCGGGCCGGGGAGCCTGGGAGACCCAGTACTTC
NA,TRBV6-2/TRBV6-3,NA,TRBJ1-2,CASSYERNYGYTF,TGTGCCAGCAGTTACGAACGAAACTATGGCTACACCTTC
NA,TRBV12-3/TRBV12-4,NA,TRBJ1-2,CASTDFPEDGYTF,TGTGCCAGCACGGACTTTCCTGAGGATGGCTACACCTTC
NA,TRBV18,NA,TRBJ2-1,CASSPQGDEQFF,TGTGCCAGCTCACCGCAGGGCGATGAGCAGTTCTTC
TRBD1,TRBV4-1,NA,TRBJ1-1,CASSQVGQAEEAFF,TGCGCCAGCAGCCAAGTCGGACAGGCGGAGGAAGCTTTCTTT
NA,TRBV5-4,NA,TRBJ2-1,CASSLEGYGSYNEQFF,TGTGCCAGCAGCTTAGAAGGGTATGGATCCTACAATGAGCAGTTCTTC
TRBD2,TRBV14,NA,TRBJ2-7,CASSRAGAGEEEQYF,TGTGCCAGCAGCCGCGCTGGAGCGGGAGAGGAAGAGCAGTACTTC
NA,TRBV2,NA,TRBJ1-2,CASKPPGLNYGYTF,TGTGCCAGCAAACCCCCGGGACTCAACTATGGCTACACCTTC
NA,TRBV7-9,NA,TRBJ2-3,CASSPASSDTQYF,TGTGCCAGCAGCCCAGCTTCATCTGATACGCAGTATTTT
NA,TRBV5-1,NA,TRBJ1-6,CASSLEASRSPLHF,TGCGCCAGCAGCTTGGAGGCTTCGCGTTCACCCCTCCACTTT
NA,TRBV7-2,NA,TRBJ1-4,CASSWGSSLGEKLFF,TGTGCCAGCAGCTGGGGGAGTAGTCTCGGGGAAAAACTGTTTTTT
NA,TRBV12-3/TRBV12-4,NA,TRBJ1-5,CASRQGSNQPQHF,TGTGCCAGCAGACAGGGCAGCAATCAGCCCCAGCATTTT
NA,TRBV12-3/TRBV12-4,NA,TRBJ1-1,CASSLGIYTEAFF,TGTGCCAGCAGTTTAGGAATTTACACTGAAGCTTTCTTT
TRBD2,TRBV28,few,TRBJ2-7,CASSSTDLAGAFSEQYF,TGTGCCAGCAGTTCGACCGACTTAGCGGGAGCGTTCAGCGAGCAGTACTTC
NA,TRBV4-2,NA,TRBJ2-1,CASSQGAQLAGEQFF,TGTGCCAGCAGCCAAGGGGCCCAACTAGCTGGTGAGCAGTTCTTC
NA,TRBV30,NA,TRBJ2-3,CALEMGSGSAADTQYF,TGTGCGCTGGAGATGGGAAGCGGGTCGGCTGCAGATACGCAGTATTTT
TRBD1,TRBV24-1,NA,TRBJ1-5,CATSDSTGASNQPQHF,TGTGCCACCAGTGATTCTACAGGGGCTAGCAATCAGCCCCAGCATTTT
NA,TRBV18,once,TRBJ1-1,CASSPTSNRENTEAFF,TGTGCCAGCTCACCTACCTCCAACAGGGAGAACACTGAAGCTTTCTTT
TRBD1,TRBV2,NA,TRBJ2-7,CASIRDRDYEQYF,TGTGCCAGCATTCGGGACAGGGACTACGAGCAGTACTTC
NA,TRBV11-3,once,TRBJ2-2,CASSLVAGKATGELFF,TGTGCCAGCAGCTTAGTGGCAGGGAAAGCCACCGGGGAGCTGTTTTTT
NA,TRBV7-2,NA,TRBJ1-5,CASSLVGVSNQPQHF,TGTGCCAGCAGCTTAGTCGGGGTTAGCAATCAGCCCCAGCATTTT
NA,TRBV6-5,NA,TRBJ2-3,CASSYSGGTDTQYF,TGTGCCAGCAGTTACAGTGGAGGGACAGATACGCAGTATTTT
NA,TRBV4-1,few,TRBJ1-5,CASSQDHRSNQPQHF,TGCGCCAGCAGCCAAGATCACAGGAGCAATCAGCCCCAGCATTTT
TRBD2,TRBV5-5,NA,TRBJ2-5,CASSRLAGEGETQYF,TGTGCCAGCAGCCGACTAGCGGGAGAAGGAGAGACCCAGTACTTC
TRBD1,TRBV7-7,few,TRBJ1-4,CASSLGGGLNEKLFF,TGTGCCAGCAGCTTAGGAGGGGGCTTAAATGAAAAACTGTTTTTT
NA,TRBV11-2,once,TRBJ2-7,CASSRVDEQYF,TGTGCCAGCAGCCGGGTGGACGAGCAGTACTTC
TRBD1,TRBV5-5,NA,TRBJ1-2,CASSLGQGPYGYTF,TGTGCCAGCAGCCTGGGACAGGGCCCTTATGGCTACACCTTC
NA,TRBV2,few,TRBJ2-1,CASSPRGDSRGLYNEQFF,TGTGCCAGCAGTCCTCGGGGGGATTCCAGGGGGCTCTACAATGAGCAGTTCTTC